Reported below is one T cell receptor beta chain. Per germline, CDR1 SGHAT and CDR2 FQNNGV. CDR3 length: 11 amino acids. V lost 6 bases and J lost 7; bases outside the gene matches: 3. The sample belongs to a study of shared T cell receptors in the human thymus. Here immunoSEQ multiplex PCR was the method, and the copy in TCRdb shows in-frame clones only, minus some. The data contain some 640,000 clones, around 87% of them singletons. These sequences were also reported in another study, on human thymus T cells. According to that study: Each of the donors was a healthy Finnish infant who was undergoing open corrective cardiac surgery for congenital heart defects. Thymus was obtained from resections taken during corrective heart surgery. Blood and thymic repertoires both appeared biased in V and J gene usage.

The receptor was derived from a boy younger than two with a congenital heart defect. Sequenced: thymocytes. V and J are TRBV11-2 and TRBJ2-7; 7 bases map to TRBD1. The CDR3 nucleotides read TGTGCCAGCAGAGTGACAGGGGAGCAGTACTTC. As protein: CASRVTGEQYF.